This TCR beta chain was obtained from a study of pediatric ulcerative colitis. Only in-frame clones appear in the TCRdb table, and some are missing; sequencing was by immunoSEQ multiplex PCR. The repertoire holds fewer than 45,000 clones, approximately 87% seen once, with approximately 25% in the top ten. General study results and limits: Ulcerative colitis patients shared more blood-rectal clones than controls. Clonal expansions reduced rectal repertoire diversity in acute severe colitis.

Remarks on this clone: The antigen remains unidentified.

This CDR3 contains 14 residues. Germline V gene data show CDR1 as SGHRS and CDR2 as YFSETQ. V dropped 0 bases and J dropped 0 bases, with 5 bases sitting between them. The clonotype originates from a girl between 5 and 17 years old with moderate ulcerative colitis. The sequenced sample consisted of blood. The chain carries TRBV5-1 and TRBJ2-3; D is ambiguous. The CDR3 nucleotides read TGCGCCAGCAGCTTGGGGCCAAGCACAGATACGCAGTATTTT. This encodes CASSLGPSTDTQYF.